Below are 23 T cell receptor beta chains sequenced from a single sample in a study of T-cell reconstitution after alpha-beta-depleted transplantation in children. Preparing the TCRbeta library involved the use of unique molecular identifiers. TCRdb re-called the PCR reads through MiXCR, storing one row per CDR3 protein. The table has approximately 400,000 distinct CDR3 sequences, approximately 10% seen once; the top ten hold roughly 5.5%. The input for sequencing was PBMCs from the stem cell graft donor, taken from the stem cell graft. The receptors were sampled from a human donor who donated a stem cell graft to a child with acute myeloid leukemia.

This chain connects TRBV7-2 to TRBJ2-3; D is unresolved. Germline-derived CDR1 and CDR2 are SGHTA and FQGNSA. This CDR3 is built from 12 residues. Trimming stripped 1 base from V and 8 bases from J, with 7 bases between. The CDR3 is CASSLEGRTQYF. The CDR3 nucleotides read TGTGCCAGCAGCTTAGAGGGTCGTACGCAGTATTTT.

This clonotype was seen many times. The chain uses TRBV10-3 and TRBJ2-3; D is ambiguous. CDR1 and CDR2 from the germline V gene are ENHRY and SYGVKD. Between the trimmed V and J ends, which lost 0 bases and 2 bases, there was a span of 0 bases. The CDR3 has 12 amino acids. The CDR3 reads CAISESTDTQYF. As DNA, the CDR3 is TGTGCCATCAGTGAGTCCACAGATACGCAGTATTTT.

This clonotype was counted at least ten times. This chain joins TRBV20-1 and TRBJ2-1, with a possible D match to TRBD1 (5 bases). Germline CDR1 is DFQATT and CDR2 is SNEGSKA (reference sequence). The CDR3 sequence is 13 residues long. Trimming stripped 6 bases from V and 8 bases from J, with 17 bases between. CDR3 residues: CSAISGLGDEQFF. The CDR3, as DNA: TGCAGTGCGATTTCAGGGTTAGGGGATGAGCAGTTCTTC.

This clonotype was detected only a few times. V usage is TRBV29-1 and J usage is TRBJ2-1; 10 bases are a match to TRBD2. Looked up from germline, CDR1 is SQVTM and CDR2 is ANQGSEA. The CDR3 spans 16 residues. With 0 bases clipped from V and 4 bases from J, the junction kept 6 bases outside the gene matches. CDR3 DNA: TGCAGCGTTGAAGATCACCTAGCGGGAGCTTACAATGAGCAGTTCTTC. Its translation: CSVEDHLAGAYNEQFF.

CDR3 nucleotide sequence: TGCAGTGCTTACTCAATCGGGTACGGGAACAATTATGAGCAGTTCTTC. As protein: CSAYSIGYGNNYEQFF. The V call is TRBV20-1, the J call TRBJ2-1; tentative D call: TRBD2 (5 bases). With 5 bases removed from V and 8 bases from J, the gap between germline ends came to 25 bases. This CDR3 contains 16 residues. Germline V lookup: CDR1 DFQATT, CDR2 SNEGSKA (reference sequence).

A few counts support this clonotype. The genes are TRBV5-1 and TRBJ2-7, with D maybe TRBD2 (5 bases). Germline V gene data show CDR1 as SGHRS and CDR2 as YFSETQ. V was pared by 0 bases and J by 6 bases, with 16 bases between. CDR3 length: 15 amino acids. The CDR3 nucleotides read TGCGCCAGCAGCTTGGCCCTAGGGAGCTCCAGCGAGCAGTACTTC. This codes for CASSLALGSSSEQYF.

A few counts support this clonotype. This rearrangement joins TRBV7-2 to TRBJ2-7, with D perhaps TRBD1 (5 bases). Germline V gene sequence: CDR1 SGHTA, CDR2 FQGNSA. V lost 1 base and J 6 bases, leaving 10 bases between the germline ends. The CDR3 is made up of 13 amino acids. The CDR3 DNA is TGTGCCAGCAGCTTAGTTCAGGGCCTCGAGCAGTACTTC. It codes for CASSLVQGLEQYF.

A few counts support this clonotype. This chain joins TRBV4-1 and TRBJ1-4; D is undetermined. Trimming shortened V by 4 bases and J by 5 bases, and 5 bases separated the two germline ends. Germline CDR1 and CDR2: MGHRA and YSYEKL. The CDR3 loop spans 12 amino acids. In nucleotides, the CDR3 is TGCGCCAGCAGCCGGATGAATGAAAAACTGTTTTTT. Protein sequence: CASSRMNEKLFF.

V is TRBV6-1 and J is TRBJ1-5; possibly TRBD1 for D (5 bases). V shed 0 bases and J shed 5 bases, with 11 bases lying between them. There are 15 residues in the CDR3. Germline CDR1 is MNHNS and CDR2 is SASEGT. CDR3 in DNA: TGTGCCAGCAGTGAAGCGCGGGACTGGTATCAGCCCCAGCATTTT. Translation: CASSEARDWYQPQHF.

The chain links TRBV7-8 to TRBJ1-6; 9 bases fit TRBD1. The V segment lost 5 bases and the J segment 8 bases; nucleotides outside the gene matches: 7. Germline CDR1 SGHVS, CDR2 FQNEAQ. This CDR3 spans 15 amino acids. The CDR3 region has the DNA TGTGCCAGCAGCCCCCGGGACAGGGTTGATTCACCCCTCCACTTT. Translating gives CASSPRDRVDSPLHF.

The rearrangement links TRBV5-1 to TRBJ2-3, with D unclear. CDR1 is SGHRS, CDR2 YFSETQ, per germline. V was pared by 0 bases and J by 2 bases, with 10 bases between. The CDR3 has 15 amino acids. CDR3 region: CASSLATIVTDTQYF. For the CDR3, the DNA is TGCGCCAGCAGCTTGGCCACAATAGTCACAGATACGCAGTATTTT.

The sample holds many counts of this clonotype. The DNA of the CDR3 is TGCAGCGTTGAAGATGAAAAAACGGAGGAGAATCAGCCCCAGCATTTT. Residues: CSVEDEKTEENQPQHF. The rearrangement uses TRBV29-1 and TRBJ1-5; D remains ambiguous. CDR1 SQVTM and CDR2 ANQGSEA come from the germline V gene. The ends were cut back, 0 bases at V and 4 bases at J, with 16 bases in the middle. This CDR3 is 16 amino acids long.

The J gene is TRBJ1-5, the V gene TRBV18; no firm D call. This CDR3 has 14 amino acids. Trimming removed 0 bases from V and 6 bases from J, with 9 bases in between. CDR1 is KGHSH, CDR2 LQKENI, per germline. The CDR3 is CASSPPGVRQPQHF. In DNA form, the CDR3 reads TGTGCCAGCTCACCACCCGGGGTTCGTCAGCCCCAGCATTTT. Full variable domain (missing parts from reference TRBV18 and TRBJ1-5): NAGVMQNPRHLVRRRGQEARLRCSPMKGHSHVYWYRQLPEEGLKFMVYLQKENIIDESGMPKERFSAEFPKEGPSILRIQQVVRGDSAAYFCASSPPGVRQPQHFGDGTRLSIL.

In its sample, this clonotype was seen many times. This chain links TRBV20-1 with TRBJ2-5; tentatively, D is TRBD1 or TRBD2 (6 bases each). V was pared by 6 bases and J by 1 base, with 18 bases between. The germline V gene encodes CDR1 DFQATT and CDR2 SNEGSKA (reference sequence). The CDR3 length is 15 residues. The CDR3 protein is CSAGAVGGAQETQYF. The CDR3 coding sequence is TGCAGTGCGGGGGCGGTGGGAGGTGCCCAAGAGACCCAGTACTTC.

The chain recombines TRBV5-1 with TRBJ2-1; D is ambiguous. CDR1 is SGHRS and CDR2 is YFSETQ in the germline V gene. V lost 4 bases and J 1 base, leaving 21 bases between the germline ends. This CDR3 has 18 residues. CDR3 coding DNA: TGCGCCAGCAGCCCTTTACATACGCTCCTAGGGTCCTACAATGAGCAGTTCTTC. Amino acids: CASSPLHTLLGSYNEQFF.

Ten or more counts support this clonotype. V gene TRBV6-1 combines with J gene TRBJ2-2, with TRBD1 identical over 7 bases. Germline loops: CDR1 MNHNS, CDR2 SASEGT. V lost 7 bases, J lost 5 bases, and 4 bases stayed unmatched. The CDR3 runs to 13 residues. CDR3 nucleotides: TGTGCCAGCACCCGACAGGGTACCGGGGAGCTGTTTTTT. Amino acid sequence: CASTRQGTGELFF.

The count of this clonotype is one. This sequence joins TRBV5-4 and TRBJ2-3, with 9 bases matching TRBD2. Per the germline V gene, CDR1 is SGHNT and CDR2 is YYREEE (reference sequence). The CDR3 consists of 19 residues. Trimming cost V 3 bases and J 4 bases; bases outside gene matches: 18. CDR3 nucleotide sequence: TGTGCCAGCAGCTCCAACCTTTTCCCTGGGCGGGAGGGGCCAGATACGCAGTATTTT. Translated: CASSSNLFPGREGPDTQYF.

This clonotype has just a few counts. The CDR3 sequence is CASSEAPGSGYTF. The CDR3 nucleotides read TGTGCCAGCAGTGAAGCGCCAGGGAGTGGCTACACCTTC. V and J are TRBV2 and TRBJ1-2; D is possibly TRBD1 (5 bases). CDR1 is SNHLY, CDR2 FYNNEI, per germline. Trimming left V 0 bases short and J 7 bases short, with 9 bases between. The CDR3 has 13 amino acids.

In this sample, this clonotype turned up many times. The gene calls are TRBV7-9 and TRBJ1-2; perhaps TRBD1 as D (6 bases). Germline V lookup: CDR1 SEHNR, CDR2 FQNEAQ (reference sequence). The CDR3 spans 16 residues. V shed 1 base and J shed 4 bases, with 16 bases lying between them. The CDR3 loop reads CASSLEYPDRIYGYTF. For the CDR3, the DNA is TGTGCCAGCAGCTTAGAATATCCGGACAGAATCTATGGCTACACCTTC.

This chain uses TRBV29-1 with TRBJ1-1, with D unresolved. Germline assignment: CDR1 SQVTM and CDR2 ANQGSEA. The CDR3 loop spans 11 amino acids. V was cut by 4 bases and J by 10 bases, with 13 bases left in between. The CDR3, as DNA: TGCAGCGTTGGGGAGGGTTCTGGAGCTTTCTTT. Encoded protein: CSVGEGSGAFF.

CDR3 in DNA: TGTGCCAGCAGCTTGGGGACAGGGAAATATTACGAGCAGTACTTC. Protein: CASSLGTGKYYEQYF. The rearrangement uses TRBV5-6 and TRBJ2-7, with 8 bases identical to TRBD1. This CDR3 comprises 15 residues. Unmatched junction bases numbered 6, after V lost 0 bases and J lost 4 bases. The germline CDR1 and CDR2 sequences are SGHDT and YYEEEE. Full variable domain (outside the CDR3, taken from reference TRBV5-6 and TRBJ2-7): DAGVTQSPTHLIKTRGQQVTLRCSPKSGHDTVSWYQQALGQGPQFIFQYYEEEERQRGNFPDRFSGHQFPNYSSELNVNALLLGDSALYLCASSLGTGKYYEQYFGPGTRLTVT.

This clonotype has more than one count but fewer than ten. The V and J genes are TRBV5-1 and TRBJ2-5, with D possibly being TRBD1 (5 bases). Trimming left V 7 bases short and J 2 bases short, with 12 bases between. Germline assignment: CDR1 SGHRS and CDR2 YFSETQ. This CDR3 has 13 amino acids. CDR3 coding DNA: TGCGCCAGCTACCTGACAGCTCAAGAGACCCAGTACTTC. This encodes CASYLTAQETQYF.

This clonotype was counted once. The chain couples TRBV20-1 to TRBJ1-1; no clear D gene. CDR3 length equals 15 residues. The germline CDR1 and CDR2 sequences are DFQATT and SNEGSKA (reference sequence). Trimming removed 1 base at V and 1 base at J, with 13 bases between. The CDR3 coding sequence is TGCAGTGCTAGAGGCCGCGACCCCAGGAACACTGAAGCTTTCTTT. Translating gives CSARGRDPRNTEAFF.